This T cell receptor (beta chain) was profiled in a study of T cells in Graves' hyperthyroidism and ophthalmopathy. What was amplified from RNA transcripts were TCR beta CDR3 regions. First-round RT-PCR targeting the TCR CDR3 was performed with the HTBI primer set. Each CDR3 protein gets one entry after TCRdb re-called the multiplex PCR reads with MiXCR. The table has 310,000 or so distinct CDR3 sequences, approximately 15% seen once. The diagnostic basis comprised clinical symptoms, serum thyroxine and TRAb, thyroid ultrasound and orbital computed tomography. PBMCs were sourced from around 10 ml fresh peripheral blood. The CDR3 covers 12 residues. Germline V lookup: CDR1 KGHDR, CDR2 SFDVKD. Trimming cost V 6 bases and J 6 bases, with 7 bases left between them. This clonotype has a handful of counts.

This chain uses TRBV24-1 with TRBJ2-2; no firm D call. The specimen sequenced was blood. The clonotype originates from a woman aged 55-70 years with Graves' ophthalmopathy. The CDR3 protein is CATSRQPGELFF. The CDR3 DNA reads as TGTGCCACCAGTCGACAACCCGGGGAGCTGTTTTTT.